Sequencing of this TCR beta chain was carried out in a study of blood T cells in healthy people across ages. Trimming took 2 bases from V and 0 from J, leaving 28 bases between them. Germline assignment: CDR1 ENHRY and CDR2 SYGVKD. The CDR3 runs 22 residues. A sample-barcoded 5' primer and a J-beta primer mix were used in a second PCR of roughly 7 to 11 cycles. TCRdb redid the calling of the 5' RACE reads with MiXCR, one entry per CDR3 protein. Counted here are roughly 1,800,000 distinct CDR3 sequences, about 50% occurring once; the ten biggest clones make up 2.1%. Source material: blood. This receptor was identified in a woman aged 40 to 49 in good health. The chain recombines TRBV10-3 with TRBJ2-2, with D perhaps assigned TRBD1 or TRBD2 (5 bases each). The CDR3 region has the DNA TGTGCCATCAGTGAGCCAACTCTTCAGGGAGCAACGACGGTTTCGAACACCGGGGAGCTGTTTTTT. Translating gives CAISEPTLQGATTVSNTGELFF.